The rows below give T cell receptor beta chains drawn from one sample of a study of vaccination effects on CD4 cells after COVID-19. These receptors have no identified antigens. TCRdb's copy holds only in-frame clones and misses some; the assay was immunoSEQ multiplex PCR. The table records approximately 58,000 clones, over 65% of them present only once. Material: CD4+ T cells from PBMCs cultured without peptide, obtained before COVID-19 vaccination. The receptors were gathered from a human donor who received a COVID-19 vaccine. CDR3s include the opening cysteine and the closing phenylalanine or tryptophan. A D gene is named only where the DNA matches it firmly. Expanded clones get a size class; other rows say once, few or many, or leave the size out.

>NA|16|TRBJ1-2|NA|TRBV24-1
TGTGCCACCAGTGATGCAAAACTCGGGGGAAACTATGGCTACACCTTC
CATSDAKLGGNYGYTF
>NA|13|TRBJ1-5|NA|TRBV7-9
TGTGCCAGCAGCTTAGCGTTTAATCAGCCCCAGCATTTT
CASSLAFNQPQHF
>NA|18|TRBJ1-4|TRBD1|TRBV2
TGTGCCAGCAGTGAAGCGCGGAGGACAGGGAGTAGAAGTGAAAAACTGTTTTTT
CASSEARRTGSRSEKLFF
>NA|12|TRBJ2-2|NA|TRBV2
TGTGCCAGCAGTGAAGGGTCCGGGGAGCTGTTTTTT
CASSEGSGELFF
>NA|15|TRBJ2-3|NA|TRBV5-4
TGTGCCAGCAGCTTAAATTTTTTAAGCACAGATACGCAGTATTTT
CASSLNFLSTDTQYF
>NA|15|TRBJ2-1|TRBD1|TRBV25-1
TGTGCCAGCAGTGAACTAGGGGACAGGCTGAATGAGCAGTTCTTC
CASSELGDRLNEQFF
>NA|13|TRBJ1-5|NA|TRBV29-1
TGCAGCGTCCAACATGATAGCAATCAGCCCCAGCATTTT
CSVQHDSNQPQHF
>NA|15|TRBJ1-2|TRBD1|TRBV6-2/TRBV6-3
TGTGCCAGCAGTTACTCGGACAGGGTTGTCGGTGGCTACACCTTC
CASSYSDRVVGGYTF
>NA|15|TRBJ2-3|NA|TRBV19
TGTGCCAGTCCCCCTTTGGGGGGGGCCCCAGATACGCAGTATTTT
CASPPLGGAPDTQYF
>NA|16|TRBJ2-1|TRBD1|TRBV15
TGTGCCACCAGCGGAGACAGGGGGCATCTAGGGAATGAGCAGTTCTTC
CATSGDRGHLGNEQFF
>NA|13|TRBJ1-6|NA|TRBV12-3/TRBV12-4
TGTGCCAGCAGTTCGGGGCTCTATTCACCCCTCCACTTT
CASSSGLYSPLHF
>NA|13|TRBJ2-2|NA|TRBV19
TGTGCCAGTAGTACCCGGAACACCGGGGAGCTGTTTTTT
CASSTRNTGELFF
>NA|13|TRBJ1-2|TRBD1|TRBV9
TGTGCCAGCAGCGCACGGACAGGGGACGGCTACACCTTC
CASSARTGDGYTF
>few|15|TRBJ1-5|TRBD1|TRBV6-1
TGTGCCAGCAGTGAGAGGGACAGGGGAAATCAGCCCCAGCATTTT
CASSERDRGNQPQHF
>NA|13|TRBJ1-2|NA|TRBV7-2
TGTGCCAGCAGCTTAAGAGGGGAGGCTGGCTACACCTTC
CASSLRGEAGYTF
>few|13|TRBJ1-6|NA|TRBV25-1
TGTGCCAGCAGTGAATGGTTTTATTCACCCCTCCACTTT
CASSEWFYSPLHF
>NA|13|TRBJ1-2|TRBD1|TRBV28
TGTGCCAGCAGCGACAGGGTAGGTCGAGGCTACACCTTC
CASSDRVGRGYTF
>NA|13|TRBJ1-2|NA|TRBV6-6
TGTGCCAGCAGTAGGGAAAGTAACTATGGCTACACCTTC
CASSRESNYGYTF
>NA|12|TRBJ1-3|NA|TRBV11-2
TGTGCCAGCAGCCGCCTCATTAACACCATATATTTT
CASSRLINTIYF
>NA|15|TRBJ1-2|NA|TRBV5-1
TGCGCCAGCAGCCTGGAGACATCCGGGACCCAAGGCTACACCTTC
CASSLETSGTQGYTF